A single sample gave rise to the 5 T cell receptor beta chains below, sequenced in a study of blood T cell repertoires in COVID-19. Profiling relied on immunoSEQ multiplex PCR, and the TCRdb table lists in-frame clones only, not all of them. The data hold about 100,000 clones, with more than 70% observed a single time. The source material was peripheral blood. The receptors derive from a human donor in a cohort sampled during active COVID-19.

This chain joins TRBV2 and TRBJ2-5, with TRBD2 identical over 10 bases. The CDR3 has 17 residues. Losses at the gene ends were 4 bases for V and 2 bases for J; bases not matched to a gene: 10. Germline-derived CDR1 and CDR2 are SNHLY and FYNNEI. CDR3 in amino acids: CASSGGLAGVGQETQYF. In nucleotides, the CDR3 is TGTGCCAGCAGTGGCGGCCTAGCGGGAGTGGGGCAAGAGACCCAGTACTTC.

The CDR3 bases are TGTGCCAGCAGTACAGGGGGAAAAAACACTGAAGCTTTCTTT. The encoded protein is CASSTGGKNTEAFF. This chain joins TRBV6-6 and TRBJ1-1, with 8 positions matching TRBD1. This CDR3 has 14 amino acids. Per the germline V gene, CDR1 is MNHNY and CDR2 is SVGAGI (reference sequence). V lost 5 bases, J lost 2 bases, and 4 bases stayed unmatched.

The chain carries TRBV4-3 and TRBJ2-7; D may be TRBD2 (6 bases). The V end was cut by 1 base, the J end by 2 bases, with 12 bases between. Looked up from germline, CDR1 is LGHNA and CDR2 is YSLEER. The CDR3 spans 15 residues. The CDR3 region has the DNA TGCGCCAGCAGCCAAGGGACTATCGGCCCCTACGAGCAGTACTTC. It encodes CASSQGTIGPYEQYF.

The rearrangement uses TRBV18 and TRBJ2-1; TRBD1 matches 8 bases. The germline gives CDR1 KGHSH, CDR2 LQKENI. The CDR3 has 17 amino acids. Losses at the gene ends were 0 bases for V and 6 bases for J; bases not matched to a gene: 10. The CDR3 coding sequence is TGTGCCAGCTCACCACCTAATATTGCAGGGGGCTTCAATGAGCAGTTCTTC. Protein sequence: CASSPPNIAGGFNEQFF.

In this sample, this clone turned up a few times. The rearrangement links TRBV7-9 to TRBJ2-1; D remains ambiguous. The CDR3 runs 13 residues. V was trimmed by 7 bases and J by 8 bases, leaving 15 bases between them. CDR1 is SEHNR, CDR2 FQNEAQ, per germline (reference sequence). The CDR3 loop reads CASTLGQNYEQFF. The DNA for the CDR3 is TGTGCCAGCACCCTAGGTCAGAACTATGAGCAGTTCTTC.